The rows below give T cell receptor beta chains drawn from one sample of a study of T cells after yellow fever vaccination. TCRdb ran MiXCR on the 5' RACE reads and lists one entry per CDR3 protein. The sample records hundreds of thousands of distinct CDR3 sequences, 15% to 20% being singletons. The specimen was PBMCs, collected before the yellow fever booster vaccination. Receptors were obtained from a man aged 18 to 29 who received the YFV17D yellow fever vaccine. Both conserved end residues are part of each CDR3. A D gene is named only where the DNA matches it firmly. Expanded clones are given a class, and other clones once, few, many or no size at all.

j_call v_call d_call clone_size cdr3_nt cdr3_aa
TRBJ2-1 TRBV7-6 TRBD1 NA TGTGCCAGCAGCCTGGGACAGGTGCTCTACAATGAGCAGTTCTTC CASSLGQVLYNEQFF
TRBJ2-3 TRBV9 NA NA TGTGCCAGCAGCGTAGCAGGGGACGCAGATACGCAGTATTTT CASSVAGDADTQYF
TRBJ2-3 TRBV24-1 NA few TGTGCCACCAGGGACTCCCGCCTCGGCACAGATACGCAGTATTTT CATRDSRLGTDTQYF
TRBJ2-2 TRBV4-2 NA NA TGTGCCAGCAGCCAAGCGGCAGGGACAACATTGGGTGCCGGGGAGCTGTTTTTT CASSQAAGTTLGAGELFF
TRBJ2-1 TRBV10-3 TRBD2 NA TGTGCCATCAGTGAACCACGGGGGGGGCCCTACAATGAGCAGTTCTTC CAISEPRGGPYNEQFF
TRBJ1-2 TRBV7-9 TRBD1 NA TGTGCCAGCAGCGGAAGGGGGACAGCTAACTATGGCTACACCTTC CASSGRGTANYGYTF
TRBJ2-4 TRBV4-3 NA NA TGCGCCAGCAGCCAGGGGATTTCAGGGATTACCAAAAACATTCAGTACTTC CASSQGISGITKNIQYF
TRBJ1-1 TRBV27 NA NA TGTGCCAGCAGTCCCAGGGTGGAGGTAACTGAAGCTTTCTTT CASSPRVEVTEAFF
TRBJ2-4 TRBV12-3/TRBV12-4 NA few TGTGCCAGCAGTTTTGTCCCGGGGAGACTAGCCAAAAACATTCAGTACTTC CASSFVPGRLAKNIQYF
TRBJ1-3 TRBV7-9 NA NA TGTGCCAGCATGGGAGGCCTCTCTGGAAACACCATATATTTT CASMGGLSGNTIYF
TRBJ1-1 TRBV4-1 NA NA TGCGCCAGCAGCCAAGGCGGTCCCAATGAAGCTTTCTTT CASSQGGPNEAFF
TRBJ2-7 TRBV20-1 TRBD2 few TGCAGTGCTAGAGATCGGCGGGGGGGCCACGAGCAGTACTTC CSARDRRGGHEQYF
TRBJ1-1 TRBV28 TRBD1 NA TGTGCCAGCAGTTCCGATATTCGACAGGGCGGGGGCACTGAAGCTTTCTTT CASSSDIRQGGGTEAFF
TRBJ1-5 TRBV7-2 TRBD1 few TGTGCCAGCAGCTTTACAGGGGCCAATCAGCCCCAGCATTTT CASSFTGANQPQHF
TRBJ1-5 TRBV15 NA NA TGTGCCACCAGCAGAGGAGATATGGGGGTCGGCCAGCCCCAGCATTTT CATSRGDMGVGQPQHF
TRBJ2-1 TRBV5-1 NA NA TGCGCCAGCAGCTGGGGGGTTTTGGGAGGCAATGAGCAGTTCTTC CASSWGVLGGNEQFF
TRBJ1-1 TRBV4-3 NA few TGCGCCAGCAGCCAAGGACGGAGTATGAACACTGAAGCTTTCTTT CASSQGRSMNTEAFF
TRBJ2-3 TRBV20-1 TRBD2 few TGCAGTGCCCTCAGCGGGGCGGATACGCAGTATTTT CSALSGADTQYF